The 14 T cell receptor beta chains below come from one sample, sequenced in a study of blood T cells in healthy people across ages. For the second PCR, which ran for 7 to 11 cycles, a sample-barcoded 5' primer and a J-beta primer mix were used. TCRdb re-called the 5' RACE reads with MiXCR, one entry per CDR3 protein. The data hold over a million distinct CDR3 sequences, with roughly 40% observed a single time. Sample: blood. These receptors all come from a woman under 30 in good health.

V usage is TRBV12-3 or TRBV12-4 and J usage is TRBJ2-5; 12 bases are a match to TRBD2. The CDR3 sequence is 15 residues long. V gave up 7 bases and J gave up 5 bases; unmatched junction bases: 8. CDR3 coding DNA: TGTGCCAGCACCCCTAGCGGGAGGGCCGGTGAGACCCAGTACTTC. Residues: CASTPSGRAGETQYF.

This rearrangement joins TRBV12-3 or TRBV12-4 to TRBJ2-5; 8 bases are a match to TRBD2. This CDR3 is built from 16 residues. V was pared by 5 bases and J by 3 bases, with 11 bases of the junction left unmatched. CDR3 sequence: CASSINSGTGKETQYF. CDR3 DNA sequence: TGTGCCAGCAGTATCAATAGCGGGACTGGAAAAGAGACCCAGTACTTC.

This clonotype was counted between two and nine times. J is TRBJ2-2 and V is TRBV4-2; perhaps TRBD1 as D (6 bases). The CDR3 is made up of 14 amino acids. Germline V gene sequence: CDR1 LGHNA, CDR2 YNFKEQ. Trimming took 3 bases from V and 4 from J, leaving 9 bases between them. This CDR3 reads CASSHQDSTGELFF. In DNA, the CDR3 is TGTGCCAGCAGCCACCAGGACAGCACCGGGGAGCTGTTTTTT.

This clonotype was counted only a few times. The rearrangement joins TRBV7-9 to TRBJ2-5; 15 nucleotides agree with TRBD2. Germline trimming cut 5 bases from V and 4 bases from J; bases unmatched to any gene: 8. The germline CDR1 and CDR2 sequences are SEHNR and FQNEAQ (reference sequence). CDR3 length: 17 amino acids. This CDR3 reads CASSRGLAGGEGETQYF. The CDR3 nucleotides read TGTGCCAGCAGCCGCGGACTAGCGGGAGGGGAGGGAGAGACCCAGTACTTC.

The table lists this clonotype with a few counts. The V gene is TRBV7-6, the J gene TRBJ2-3; 7 bases are shared with TRBD2. This CDR3 has 14 amino acids. The J segment lost 5 bases and the V segment lost 2 bases, leaving 4 bases of the junction unmatched. Germline lookup yields CDR1 SGHVS and CDR2 FNYEAQ. CDR3 residues: CASSLRAGEDTQYF. In nucleotides, the CDR3 is TGTGCCAGCAGCTTACGGGCGGGAGAAGATACGCAGTATTTT.

The gene calls are TRBV6-1 and TRBJ2-5; D not certain. The germline V and J ends were trimmed by 2 bases and 1 base, with 8 bases remaining between them. This CDR3 contains 14 residues. Germline loops: CDR1 MNHNS, CDR2 SASEGT. CDR3 loop: CASSETQSQETQYF. CDR3 in DNA: TGTGCCAGCAGTGAAACACAGTCCCAAGAGACCCAGTACTTC.

V is TRBV20-1 and J is TRBJ2-3; TRBD2 is a possible D gene (6 bases). V lost 3 bases and J lost 0, with 16 bases in between. This CDR3 has 16 residues. CDR1 is DFQATT, CDR2 SNEGSKA, per germline (reference sequence). This CDR3 is CSASLLGAGSTDTQYF. In nucleotides, the CDR3 is TGCAGTGCTAGCCTCCTCGGGGCGGGGAGCACAGATACGCAGTATTTT.

The J gene is TRBJ1-1, the V gene TRBV3-1; no definite D call. The V end lost 2 bases, the J end lost 5 bases, and 9 bases lay between the germline ends. CDR3 length: 13 residues. Per the germline V gene, CDR1 is LGHDT and CDR2 is YNNKEL (reference sequence). The CDR3 reads CASSQRQPTEAFF. CDR3 in DNA: TGTGCCAGCAGCCAAAGGCAGCCGACTGAAGCTTTCTTT. The full variable domain, completed using reference TRBV3-1 and TRBJ1-1, is DTAVSQTPKYLVTQMGNDKSIKCEQNLGHDTMYWYKQDSKKFLKIMFSYNNKELIINETVPNRFSPKSPDKAHLNLHINSLELGDSAVYFCASSQRQPTEAFFGQGTRLTVV.

Notes on this clonotype: This likely comes from a read error, as the CDR3 has no conserved phenylalanine or tryptophan at its end. It is unclear where the CDR3 begins or ends on the DNA, so no DNA is shown, and the CDR3 is as TCRdb lists it. The gene calls are TRBV29-1 and TRBJ2-7; the table calls TRBD1, which could not be checked here. Germline V gives CDR1 SQVTM, CDR2 ANQGSEA. The CDR3 is 13 residues long, ends included. The CDR3 here is CSVSSGQNYEHYY.

The rearrangement uses TRBV2 and TRBJ1-2; maybe TRBD1 (5 bases). Germline V gene lookup returns CDR1 SNHLY and CDR2 FYNNEI. The ends were cut back, 4 bases at V and 0 bases at J, with 24 bases in the middle. CDR3 length equals 19 residues. Here the CDR3 reads CASSGPTVHEREPNYGYTF. The CDR3 DNA sequence: TGTGCCAGCAGTGGGCCGACAGTGCACGAAAGAGAGCCTAACTATGGCTACACCTTC.

This clonotype appeared once. The chain employs TRBV3-1 and TRBJ2-7; 13 bases are a match to TRBD2. CDR1 is LGHDT, CDR2 YNNKEL, per germline (reference sequence). CDR3 length equals 16 residues. Trimming removed 7 bases from V and 2 bases from J; junction bases left unmatched: 8. The CDR3: CASTSSGTSGTYEQYF. The CDR3 DNA follows: TGTGCCAGCACCTCGAGCGGGACTAGCGGGACCTACGAGCAGTACTTC.

This chain uses TRBV14 with TRBJ2-1, with 12 bases matching TRBD2. In germline, CDR1 is SGHDN, CDR2 FVKESK. V trimming: 5 bases; J trimming: 0 bases; junction bases outside the gene matches: 23. This CDR3 is built from 23 residues. The CDR3 here is CASSTRRLTSGGLIPSSYNEQFF. Here the CDR3 DNA reads TGTGCCAGCAGCACTCGACGACTCACTAGCGGGGGGCTTATCCCGAGCTCCTACAATGAGCAGTTCTTC.

This clonotype was recorded a few times. The chain has TRBV5-1 and TRBJ1-2; D gene unclear. CDR1 is SGHRS, CDR2 YFSETQ, per germline. There are 14 residues in the CDR3. V was pared by 2 bases and J by 6 bases, with 14 bases between. The CDR3 bases are TGCGCCAGCAGCTTAAACGACGGGAGGAATGGCTACACCTTC. Translating it yields CASSLNDGRNGYTF.

This clonotype has a single count. The chain carries TRBV10-1 and TRBJ1-2; no definite D call. V dropped 11 bases and J dropped 0 bases, with 22 bases sitting between them. CDR3 size: 16 residues. Germline V gene sequence: CDR1 WNHNN, CDR2 SYGVQD (reference sequence). The CDR3 reads CAGRGGRRRANYGYTF. The DNA of the CDR3 is TGCGCCGGACGGGGTGGCAGGAGGAGGGCTAACTATGGCTACACCTTC.